These 14 T cell receptor beta chains were sequenced from one sample in a study of T cell responses to AZD1222 COVID-19 vaccine (dated by TCRdb to the early 2020s). To prepare the library, the immunoSEQ multiplex PCR assay was applied. Held by TCRdb, this immuneACCESS table contains in-frame sequences only and omits some clones. Under half of the omission traces to an unresolved V gene where checked; the cause of the rest is unknown. This sample comprises about 180,000 clones, 85% to 95% of them detected only once. Around 0.97% of the sample is in the top ten clones. The label giving this sample's time point can be read as: about 28 days (+/-7) after the second vaccine dose. This sample's treatment or condition label indicates: meningococcal conjugate vaccine given as trial control. The input for sequencing was peripheral blood, taken 28 days after the second dose of the MenACWY control vaccine. These receptors came from an adult who received the MenACWY meningococcal vaccine as a control.

This sequence joins TRBV7-2 and TRBJ2-2; no definite D call. CDR1 and CDR2 from the germline V gene are SGHTA and FQGNSA. Between the trimmed V and J ends, which lost 5 bases and 2 bases, there was a span of 9 bases. The CDR3 runs 14 residues. This chain's CDR3 is CASSHHYNTGELFF. The CDR3 DNA follows: TGTGCCAGCAGCCATCACTACAACACCGGGGAGCTGTTTTTT.

V usage is TRBV7-9 and J usage is TRBJ1-6; TRBD1 matches at 9 bases. This CDR3 contains 16 residues. V was clipped by 5 bases and J by 4 bases; unmatched bases: 6. The germline gives CDR1 SEHNR, CDR2 FQNEAQ (reference sequence). The DNA of the CDR3 is TGTGCCAGCAGCCAGCCCGGACAGGGGTATAATTCACCCCTCCACTTT. Its translation: CASSQPGQGYNSPLHF. Full variable domain (outside the CDR3, taken from reference TRBV7-9 and TRBJ1-6): DTGVSQNPRHKITKRGQNVTFRCDPISEHNRLYWYRQTLGQGPEFLTYFQNEAQLEKSRLLSDRFSAERPKGSFSTLEIQRTEQGDSAMYLCASSQPGQGYNSPLHFGNGTRLTVT.

The gene calls are TRBV19 and TRBJ1-4; unclear D gene. The germline CDR1 and CDR2 sequences are LNHDA and SQIVND (reference sequence). With 6 bases removed from V and 5 bases from J, the gap between germline ends came to 10 bases. This CDR3 contains 13 residues. The CDR3 sequence is CASRPVSNEKLFF. Here the CDR3 DNA reads TGTGCCAGTAGACCAGTGTCGAATGAAAAACTGTTTTTT.

This clone was detected once. V usage is TRBV6-2 or TRBV6-3 and J usage is TRBJ2-6, with D perhaps matching TRBD1 (5 bases). Trimming shortened V by 6 bases and J by 4 bases, and 13 bases separated the two germline ends. Germline CDR1 reads MNHEY; CDR2 reads SVGEGT. This CDR3 contains 15 residues. In DNA, the CDR3 is TGTGCCAGCAGCCAGGGAAGCCCCGGGGCCAACGTCCTGACTTTC. Protein product: CASSQGSPGANVLTF.

This chain uses TRBV18 with TRBJ1-1; tentative D call: TRBD1 (5 bases). CDR3 length equals 14 residues. CDR1 is KGHSH and CDR2 is LQKENI in the germline V gene. The V and J ends lost 8 bases and 5 bases respectively, with 18 bases between them. The CDR3 protein is CASITGLGRTEAFF. DNA of the CDR3: TGTGCCAGCATCACCGGCCTGGGACGGACTGAAGCTTTCTTT.

This clone was observed once. CDR3 sequence (DNA): TGTGCCAGCAGGGACTATTGGACCGGGGAGCTGTTTTTT. Translation gives CASRDYWTGELFF. The genes are TRBV25-1 and TRBJ2-2; TRBD2 might be the D (6 bases). Trimming cost V 6 bases and J 5 bases, with 10 bases left between them. CDR3 size: 13 residues. Germline V gene data show CDR1 as MGHDK and CDR2 as SYGVNS.

The J gene is TRBJ1-4, the V gene TRBV6-1, with D tentatively TRBD1 (6 bases). V lost 3 bases and J lost 8, with 13 bases in between. The CDR3 is 14 amino acids. Germline loops: CDR1 MNHNS, CDR2 SASEGT. Here the CDR3 reads CASSDGGTGEKLFF. The CDR3 nucleotides read TGTGCCAGCAGTGATGGGGGCACGGGCGAAAAACTGTTTTTT.

V gene TRBV27 combines with J gene TRBJ2-7, with D tentatively TRBD1 or TRBD2 (6 bases each). Germline V gives CDR1 MNHEY, CDR2 SMNVEV (reference sequence). Trimming left V 5 bases short and J 8 bases short, with 10 bases between. The CDR3 contains 11 residues. CDR3 protein: CASSVGGKQYF. The CDR3 nucleotides read TGTGCCAGCAGTGTAGGGGGGAAGCAGTACTTC.

CDR3 protein: CASSRDGDSYGYTF. The CDR3 DNA reads TGTGCCAGCAGCCGGGACGGAGACTCCTATGGCTACACCTTC. This chain links TRBV6-5 with TRBJ1-2; D may be TRBD1 (5 bases). The germline V gene has CDR1 MNHEY and CDR2 SVGAGI. V was pared by 6 bases and J by 4 bases, with 15 bases between. The CDR3 totals 14 residues.

V usage is TRBV4-2 and J usage is TRBJ1-6; 7 bases line up with TRBD1. Trimming took 0 bases from V and 10 from J; bases not matched to a gene: 3. The germline CDR1 and CDR2 sequences are LGHNA and YNFKEQ. The CDR3 contains 14 residues. DNA for the CDR3: TGTGCCAGCAGCCAAGAACAGGGGAAGTCACCCCTCCACTTT. Its protein product is CASSQEQGKSPLHF.

The chain has TRBV7-2 and TRBJ1-2; perhaps TRBD1 as D (5 bases). The CDR3 spans 14 residues. CDR1 SGHTA and CDR2 FQGNSA come from the germline V gene. Between the trimmed V and J ends, which lost 0 bases and 6 bases, there was a span of 11 bases. The CDR3 is CASSLAGGTNGYTF. CDR3 coding DNA: TGTGCCAGCAGCTTAGCGGGGGGAACTAATGGCTACACCTTC. Variable domain in full (rest from reference TRBV7-2 and TRBJ1-2): GAGVSQSPSNKVTEKGKDVELRCDPISGHTALYWYRQSLGQGLEFLIYFQGNSAPDKSGLPSDRFSAERTGGSVSTLTIQRTQQEDSAVYLCASSLAGGTNGYTFGSGTRLTVV.

This chain uses TRBV4-2 with TRBJ2-7; 8 nucleotides line up with TRBD1. J gave up 0 bases and V 4 bases, and 8 bases lay outside the gene matches. This CDR3 comprises 16 residues. CDR1 LGHNA and CDR2 YNFKEQ come from the germline V gene. CDR3 amino acids: CASSPQRTGSSYEQYF. CDR3 bases: TGTGCCAGCAGCCCCCAAAGGACAGGGAGCTCCTACGAGCAGTACTTC.

This clone was recorded once. The chain combines TRBV18 with TRBJ1-1; no clear D. CDR1 and CDR2 from the germline V gene are KGHSH and LQKENI. There are 14 residues in the CDR3. Trimming removed 1 base from V and 0 bases from J, with 6 bases in between. The CDR3 loop reads CASSPQGLNTEAFF. As DNA, the CDR3 is TGTGCCAGCTCACCACAGGGCCTGAACACTGAAGCTTTCTTT.

The V and J genes are TRBV9 and TRBJ2-2; TRBD2 aligns across 15 bases. CDR1 is SGDLS, CDR2 YYNGEE, per germline. V was pared by 0 bases and J by 4 bases, with 7 bases of the junction left unmatched. The CDR3 totals 19 residues. CDR3 amino acids: CASSVGGLAGGRFTGELFF. CDR3 DNA: TGTGCCAGCAGCGTAGGCGGACTAGCGGGGGGGCGGTTCACCGGGGAGCTGTTTTTT.